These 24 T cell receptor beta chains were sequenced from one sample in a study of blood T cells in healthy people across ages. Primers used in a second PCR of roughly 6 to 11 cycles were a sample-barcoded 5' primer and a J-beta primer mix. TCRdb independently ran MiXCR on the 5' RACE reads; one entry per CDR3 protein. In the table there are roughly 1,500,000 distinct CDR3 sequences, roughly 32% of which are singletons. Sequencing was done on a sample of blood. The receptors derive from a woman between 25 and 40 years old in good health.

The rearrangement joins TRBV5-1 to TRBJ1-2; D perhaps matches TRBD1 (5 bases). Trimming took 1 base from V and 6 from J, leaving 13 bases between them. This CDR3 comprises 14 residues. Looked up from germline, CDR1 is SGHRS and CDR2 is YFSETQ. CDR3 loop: CASSLNGARHGYTF. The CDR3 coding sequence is TGCGCCAGCAGCTTGAACGGGGCGCGGCATGGCTACACCTTC.

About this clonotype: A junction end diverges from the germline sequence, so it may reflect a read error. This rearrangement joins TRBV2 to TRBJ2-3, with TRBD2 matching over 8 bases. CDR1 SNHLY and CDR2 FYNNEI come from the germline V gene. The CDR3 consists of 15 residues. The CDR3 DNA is TGTGCCAGCAGCGAAGACGGGGGGGCAAGAGATACGCAGTATTTT. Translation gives CASSEDGGARDTQYF.

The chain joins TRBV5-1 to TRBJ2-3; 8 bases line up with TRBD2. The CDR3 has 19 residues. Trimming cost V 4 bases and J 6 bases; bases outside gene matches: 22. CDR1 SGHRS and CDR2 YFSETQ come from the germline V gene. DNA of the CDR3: TGCGCCAGCAGCGTGGGCAGACAGGCGAGCGGGAGCCTCCCGGATACGCAGTATTTT. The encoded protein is CASSVGRQASGSLPDTQYF.

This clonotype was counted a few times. The CDR3 region is CASSLARAAGGGDEQFF. CDR3 nucleotides: TGCGCCAGCAGCTTGGCCCGGGCAGCGGGGGGAGGCGATGAGCAGTTCTTC. The genes are TRBV5-1 and TRBJ2-1; 9 bases match TRBD2. Germline CDR1 SGHRS, CDR2 YFSETQ. The CDR3 is 17 amino acids. V was clipped by 0 bases and J by 8 bases; unmatched bases: 12.

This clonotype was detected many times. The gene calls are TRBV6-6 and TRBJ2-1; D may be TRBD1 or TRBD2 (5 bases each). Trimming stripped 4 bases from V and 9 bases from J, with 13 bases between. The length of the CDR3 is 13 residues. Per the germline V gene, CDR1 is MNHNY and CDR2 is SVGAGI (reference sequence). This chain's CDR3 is CASSSHGAGEQFF. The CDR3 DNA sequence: TGTGCCAGCAGTTCCCACGGGGCAGGTGAGCAGTTCTTC.

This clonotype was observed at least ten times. The CDR3 bases are TGTGCCATCAGTGCAGGGAATCAAGAGACCCAGTACTTC. It yields the protein CAISAGNQETQYF. This chain joins TRBV10-3 and TRBJ2-5, with D possibly matching TRBD1 (5 bases). V shed 4 bases and J shed 2 bases, with 8 bases lying between them. The V gene's germline CDR1 is ENHRY and CDR2 SYGVKD. The CDR3 runs to 13 residues.

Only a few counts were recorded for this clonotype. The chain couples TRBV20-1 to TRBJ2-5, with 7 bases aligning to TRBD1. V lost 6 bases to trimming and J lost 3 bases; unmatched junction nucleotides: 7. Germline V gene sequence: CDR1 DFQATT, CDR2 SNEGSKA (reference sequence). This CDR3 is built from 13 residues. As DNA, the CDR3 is TGCAGTGCCCCGGGACAGACCAAAGAGACCCAGTACTTC. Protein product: CSAPGQTKETQYF.

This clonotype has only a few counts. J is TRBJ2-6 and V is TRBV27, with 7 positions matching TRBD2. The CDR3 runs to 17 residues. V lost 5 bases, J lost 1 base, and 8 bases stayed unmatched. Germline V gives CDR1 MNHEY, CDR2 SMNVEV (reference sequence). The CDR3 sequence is CASSSGADSSGANVLTF. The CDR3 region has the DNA TGTGCCAGCAGTAGCGGGGCGGACTCTTCTGGGGCCAACGTCCTGACTTTC. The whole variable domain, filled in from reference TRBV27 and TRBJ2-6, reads EAQVTQNPRYLITVTGKKLTVTCSQNMNHEYMSWYRQDPGLGLRQIYYSMNVEVTDKGDVPEGYKVSRKEKRNFPLILESPSPNQTSLYFCASSSGADSSGANVLTFGAGSRLTVL.

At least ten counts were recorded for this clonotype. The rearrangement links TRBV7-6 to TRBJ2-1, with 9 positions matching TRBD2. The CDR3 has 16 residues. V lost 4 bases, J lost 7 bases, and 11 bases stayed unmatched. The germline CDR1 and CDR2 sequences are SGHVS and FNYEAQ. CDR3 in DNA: TGTGCCAGCAGCTCAATCGGACTAGCGCCGTGGAATGAGCAGTTCTTC. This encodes CASSSIGLAPWNEQFF.

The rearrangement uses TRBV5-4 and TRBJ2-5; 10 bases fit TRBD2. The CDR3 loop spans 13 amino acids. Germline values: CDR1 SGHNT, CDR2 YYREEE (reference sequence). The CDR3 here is CVTRAGGQETQYF. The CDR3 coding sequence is TGTGTCACTCGAGCGGGGGGGCAAGAGACCCAGTACTTC.

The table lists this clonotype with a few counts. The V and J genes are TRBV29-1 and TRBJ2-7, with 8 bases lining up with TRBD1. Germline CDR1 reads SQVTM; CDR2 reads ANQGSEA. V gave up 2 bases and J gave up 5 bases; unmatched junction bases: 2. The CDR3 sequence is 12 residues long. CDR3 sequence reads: CSVERDRHEQYF. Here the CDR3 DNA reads TGCAGCGTTGAAAGGGACAGGCACGAGCAGTACTTC.

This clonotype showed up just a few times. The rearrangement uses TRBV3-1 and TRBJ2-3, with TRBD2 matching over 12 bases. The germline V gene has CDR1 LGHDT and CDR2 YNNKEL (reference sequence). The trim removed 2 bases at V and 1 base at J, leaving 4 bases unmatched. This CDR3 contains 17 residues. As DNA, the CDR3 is TGTGCCAGCAGCCAAAGACTAGCGGGAGCTGGCACAGATACGCAGTATTTT. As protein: CASSQRLAGAGTDTQYF.

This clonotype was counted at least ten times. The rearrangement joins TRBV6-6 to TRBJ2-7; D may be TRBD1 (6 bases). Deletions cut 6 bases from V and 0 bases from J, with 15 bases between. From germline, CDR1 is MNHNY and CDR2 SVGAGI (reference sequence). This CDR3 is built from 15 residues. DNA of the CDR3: TGTGCCAGCAGCCCCGGACAGTTAAGCTCCTACGAGCAGTACTTC. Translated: CASSPGQLSSYEQYF.

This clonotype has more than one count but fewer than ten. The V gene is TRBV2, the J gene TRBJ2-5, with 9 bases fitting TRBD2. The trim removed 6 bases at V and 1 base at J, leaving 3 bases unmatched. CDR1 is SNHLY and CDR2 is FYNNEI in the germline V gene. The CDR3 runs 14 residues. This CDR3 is CASRLAGFQETQYF. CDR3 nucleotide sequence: TGTGCCAGCAGACTAGCGGGTTTCCAAGAGACCCAGTACTTC.

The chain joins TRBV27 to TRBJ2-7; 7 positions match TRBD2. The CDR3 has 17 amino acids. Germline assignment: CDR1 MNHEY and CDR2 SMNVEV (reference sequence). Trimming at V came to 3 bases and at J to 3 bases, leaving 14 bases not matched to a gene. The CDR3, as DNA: TGTGCCAGCAGTTTTTCCGACGGGGGGAGGTATGTCTACGAGCAGTACTTC. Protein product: CASSFSDGGRYVYEQYF.

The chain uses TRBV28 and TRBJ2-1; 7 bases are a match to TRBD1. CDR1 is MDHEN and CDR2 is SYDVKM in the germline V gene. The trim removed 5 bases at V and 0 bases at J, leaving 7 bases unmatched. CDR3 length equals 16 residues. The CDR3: CASSQFRGSSYNEQFF. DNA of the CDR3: TGTGCCAGCAGTCAATTCAGGGGGAGCTCCTACAATGAGCAGTTCTTC.

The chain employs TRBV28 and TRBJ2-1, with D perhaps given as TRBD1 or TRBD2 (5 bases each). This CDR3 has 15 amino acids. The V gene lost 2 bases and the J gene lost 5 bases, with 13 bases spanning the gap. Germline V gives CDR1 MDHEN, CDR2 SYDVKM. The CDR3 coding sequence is TGTGCCAGCAGTTTACTGTCAGGGACCCACAATGAGCAGTTCTTC. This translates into CASSLLSGTHNEQFF.

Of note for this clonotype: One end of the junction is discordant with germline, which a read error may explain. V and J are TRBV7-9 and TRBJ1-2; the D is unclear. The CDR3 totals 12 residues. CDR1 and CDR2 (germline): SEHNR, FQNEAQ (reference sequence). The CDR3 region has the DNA TGTGCCAACAGCTTGACCGAAGGTGGCTACACCTTC. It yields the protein CANSLTEGGYTF.

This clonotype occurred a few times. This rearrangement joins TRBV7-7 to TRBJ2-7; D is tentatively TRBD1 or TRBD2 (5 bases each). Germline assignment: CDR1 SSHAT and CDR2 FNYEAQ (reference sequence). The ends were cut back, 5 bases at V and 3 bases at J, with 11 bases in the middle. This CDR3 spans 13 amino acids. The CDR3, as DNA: TGTGCCAGCAGCCGGGACGGATTCTACGAGCAGTACTTC. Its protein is CASSRDGFYEQYF.

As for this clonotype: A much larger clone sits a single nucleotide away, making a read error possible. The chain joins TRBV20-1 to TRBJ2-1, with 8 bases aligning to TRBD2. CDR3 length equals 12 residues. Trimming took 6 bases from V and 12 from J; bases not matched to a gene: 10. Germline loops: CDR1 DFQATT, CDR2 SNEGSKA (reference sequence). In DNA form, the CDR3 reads TGCAGTGCCCATAGCGGGAACGATGTGCAGTTCTTC. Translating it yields CSAHSGNDVQFF.

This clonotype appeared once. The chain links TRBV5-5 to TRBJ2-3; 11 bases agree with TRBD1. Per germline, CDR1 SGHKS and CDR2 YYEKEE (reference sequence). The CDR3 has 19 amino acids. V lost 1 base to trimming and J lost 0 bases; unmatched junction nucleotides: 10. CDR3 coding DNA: TGTGCCAGCAGCTTGCAGGGTTTCGGGACAGGGGGTAGCACAGATACGCAGTATTTT. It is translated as CASSLQGFGTGGSTDTQYF. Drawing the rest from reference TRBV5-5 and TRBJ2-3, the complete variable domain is DAGVTQSPTHLIKTRGQQVTLRCSPISGHKSVSWYQQVLGQGPQFIFQYYEKEERGRGNFPDRFSARQFPNYSSELNVNALLLGDSALYLCASSLQGFGTGGSTDTQYFGPGTRLTVL.

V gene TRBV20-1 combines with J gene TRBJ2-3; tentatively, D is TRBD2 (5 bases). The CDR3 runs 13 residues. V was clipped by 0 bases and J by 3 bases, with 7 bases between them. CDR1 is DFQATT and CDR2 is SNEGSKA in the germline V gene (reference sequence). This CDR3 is CSAREGGTDTQYF. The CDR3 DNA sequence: TGCAGTGCTAGAGAAGGCGGGACAGATACGCAGTATTTT.

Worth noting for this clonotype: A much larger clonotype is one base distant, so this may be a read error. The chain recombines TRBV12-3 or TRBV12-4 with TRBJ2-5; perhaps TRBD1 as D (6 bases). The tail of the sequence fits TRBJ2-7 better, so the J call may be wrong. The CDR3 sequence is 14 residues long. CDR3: CAGSILGQAYEQYF. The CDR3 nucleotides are TGTGCCGGCAGTATACTGGGACAAGCCTACGAGCAGTACTTC.

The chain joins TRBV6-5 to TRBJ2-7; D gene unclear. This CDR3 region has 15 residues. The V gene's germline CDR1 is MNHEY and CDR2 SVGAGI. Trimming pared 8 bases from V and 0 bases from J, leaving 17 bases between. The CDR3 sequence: CASSRHSFDSYEQYF. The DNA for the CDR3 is TGTGCCAGCTCTAGGCACAGTTTTGACTCCTACGAGCAGTACTTC.